This TCR beta chain was observed in a study of cytomegalovirus exposure and HLA in healthy donors. About the research overall: Early release data held 80 million to 100 million unique TCRs from HLA-typed donors.

The PCR ran on 60 Vbeta and 13 Jbeta primers. TCRdb keeps only in-frame clones here, not all; method: immunoSEQ multiplex PCR. Of over 100,000 clones in the sample, about two thirds are singletons; the top ten hold around 5.4%. The CDR3 runs 15 residues. CDR1 SGHRS and CDR2 YFSETQ come from the germline V gene. The V gene lost 0 bases and the J gene lost 0 bases, with 7 bases spanning the gap. The chain carries TRBV5-1 and TRBJ2-1; D is unresolved. The TCR comes from a woman aged 70 to 79 in good health and CMV-seropositive. Material: PBMCs. As DNA, the CDR3 is TGCGCCAGCAGCTTGGCGCAGGTCTCCTACAATGAGCAGTTCTTC. Translation: CASSLAQVSYNEQFF.